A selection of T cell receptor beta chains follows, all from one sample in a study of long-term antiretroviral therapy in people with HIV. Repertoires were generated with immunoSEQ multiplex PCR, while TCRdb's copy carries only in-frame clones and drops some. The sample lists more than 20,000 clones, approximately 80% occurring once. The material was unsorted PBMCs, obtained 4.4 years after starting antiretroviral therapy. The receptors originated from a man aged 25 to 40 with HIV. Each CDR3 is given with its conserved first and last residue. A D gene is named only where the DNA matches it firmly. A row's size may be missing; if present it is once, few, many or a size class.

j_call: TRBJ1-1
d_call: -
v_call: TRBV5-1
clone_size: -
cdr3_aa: CASRLGRGTEAFF
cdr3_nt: TGCGCCAGCCGACTTGGACGGGGCACTGAAGCTTTCTTT

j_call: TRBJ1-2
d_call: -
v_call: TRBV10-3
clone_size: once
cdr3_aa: CAISLDGGNYGYTF
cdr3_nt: TGTGCCATCAGTCTGGACGGAGGAAACTATGGCTACACCTTC

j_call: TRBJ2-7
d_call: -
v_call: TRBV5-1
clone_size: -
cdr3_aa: CASSLAPGYEQYF
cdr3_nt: TGCGCCAGCAGCTTGGCCCCCGGTTACGAGCAGTACTTC

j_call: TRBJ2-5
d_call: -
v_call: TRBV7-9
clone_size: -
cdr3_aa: CASSLKGRKAQETQYF
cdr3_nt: TGTGCCAGCAGCTTAAAGGGTCGAAAAGCCCAAGAGACCCAGTACTTC

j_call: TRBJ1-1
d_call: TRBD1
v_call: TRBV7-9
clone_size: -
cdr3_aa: CASSRPGTGWDTEAFF
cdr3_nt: TGTGCCAGCAGCCGTCCCGGGACAGGTTGGGACACTGAAGCTTTCTTT

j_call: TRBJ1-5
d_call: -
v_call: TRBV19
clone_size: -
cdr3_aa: CASSITAQSGHPNQPQHF
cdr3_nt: TGTGCCAGTAGTATAACGGCCCAGTCGGGACATCCCAATCAGCCCCAGCATTTT

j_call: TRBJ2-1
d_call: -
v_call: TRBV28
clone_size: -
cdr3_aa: CASSLHNEQFF
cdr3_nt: TGTGCCAGCAGTTTGCACAATGAGCAGTTCTTC

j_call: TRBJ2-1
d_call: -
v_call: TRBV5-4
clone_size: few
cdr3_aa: CASSRDSSYNEQFF
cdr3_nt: TGTGCCAGCAGCCGAGACAGCTCCTACAATGAGCAGTTCTTC

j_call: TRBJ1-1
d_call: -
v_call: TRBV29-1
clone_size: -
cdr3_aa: CSVPKADEHFRIF
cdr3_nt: TGCAGCGTTCCAAAGGCTGATGAACACTTTCGGATCTTT

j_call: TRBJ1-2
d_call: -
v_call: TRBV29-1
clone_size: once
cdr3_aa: CSVAYSGHQNYGYTF
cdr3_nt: TGCAGCGTCGCCTATTCCGGACATCAGAACTATGGCTACACCTTC

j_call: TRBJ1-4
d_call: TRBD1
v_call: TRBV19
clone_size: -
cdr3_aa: CASSIGSGTGDEKLFF
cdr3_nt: TGTGCCAGTAGTATAGGCTCCGGGACAGGGGATGAAAAACTGTTTTTT

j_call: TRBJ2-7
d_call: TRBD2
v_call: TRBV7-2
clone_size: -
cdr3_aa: CASSTAGTTAYEQYF
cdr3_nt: TGTGCCAGCAGCACCGCCGGGACTACCGCGTACGAGCAGTACTTC

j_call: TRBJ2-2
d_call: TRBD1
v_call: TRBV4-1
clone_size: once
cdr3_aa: CASSVDRGTAGELFF
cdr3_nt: TGCGCCAGCAGTGTTGACAGGGGAACGGCCGGGGAGCTGTTTTTT

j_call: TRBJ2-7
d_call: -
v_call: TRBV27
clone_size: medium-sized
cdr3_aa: CASSLSFAADYEQYF
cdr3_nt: TGTGCCAGCAGTTTATCATTCGCAGCGGACTACGAGCAGTACTTC

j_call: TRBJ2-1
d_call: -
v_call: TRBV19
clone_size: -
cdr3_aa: CASSMTGINEQFF
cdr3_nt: TGTGCCAGTAGTATGACCGGGATCAATGAGCAGTTCTTC

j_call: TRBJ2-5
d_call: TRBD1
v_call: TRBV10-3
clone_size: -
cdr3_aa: CAISDNKQGAVETQYF
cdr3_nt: TGTGCCATCAGTGATAATAAACAGGGGGCTGTGGAGACCCAGTACTTC

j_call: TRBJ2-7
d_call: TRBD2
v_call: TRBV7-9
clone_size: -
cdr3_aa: CASSLKGMIVDRGDEQYF
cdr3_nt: TGTGCCAGCAGCTTAAAGGGTATGATTGTGGACCGGGGGGACGAGCAGTACTTC

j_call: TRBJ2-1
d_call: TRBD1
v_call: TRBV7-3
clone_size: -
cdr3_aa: CASSSNRDSVQFF
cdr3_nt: TGTGCCAGCAGCTCGAACCGGGACAGCGTGCAGTTCTTC

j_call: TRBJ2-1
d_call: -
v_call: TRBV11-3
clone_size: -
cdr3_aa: CASSLDSPRVDNEQFF
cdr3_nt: TGTGCCAGCAGCTTAGATAGCCCGCGGGTGGACAATGAGCAGTTCTTC

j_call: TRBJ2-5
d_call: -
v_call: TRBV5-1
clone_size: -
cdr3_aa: CASSLAGGAQETQYF
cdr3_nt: TGCGCCAGCAGCTTGGCCGGTGGAGCCCAAGAGACCCAGTACTTC

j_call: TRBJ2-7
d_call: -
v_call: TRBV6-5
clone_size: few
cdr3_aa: CASSFTRNYEQYF
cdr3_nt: TGTGCCAGCAGTTTCACCAGAAACTACGAGCAGTACTTC

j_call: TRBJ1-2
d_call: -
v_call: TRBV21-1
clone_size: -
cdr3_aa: CASSKDRGYGYTF
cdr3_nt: TGTGCCAGCAGCAAAGACAGGGGATATGGCTACACCTTC

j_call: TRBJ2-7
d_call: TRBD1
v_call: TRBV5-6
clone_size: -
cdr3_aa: CASSDRTGGFYEQYF
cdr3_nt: TGTGCCAGCAGCGACAGGACAGGGGGATTTTACGAGCAGTACTTC